This T cell receptor (beta chain) originates from a study of metastatic and nonmetastatic thyroid tumors (dated by TCRdb to 2020 to 2021). For context, the study as a whole: Repertoires were compared across peripheral blood and tumor or nodule tissue samples from malignant and benign thyroid patients.

Looking up the germline V gene yields CDR1 MNHNS and CDR2 SASEGT. Relative to germline, V is 6 bases shorter and J is 2 bases shorter, with 19 bases between their ends. From cysteine to phenylalanine, the CDR3 is 16 amino acids long. Only CDR3 DNA remains: 48 bases, in frame from the first base. No treatment had been received by any patient before thyroid surgery. Using T-cell receptor beta sequencing, the study looked back at clinical samples from patients collected from the early 2010s to the late 2010s. Overall study outcomes, separate from this receptor: In both blood and tumor samples, malignant tumors were reported to have significantly higher TCR beta diversity than benign nodules.

This clone counts as medium-sized (0.01 to 0.1%). Its antigen remains undetermined. Base qualities are not recorded, but no much larger clone differs from it by a single base. The protocol used for the library was PCR. Sequencing relied on an Illumina HiSeq 4000. The TCR beta-chain CDR3 region of each patient was profiled by high-throughput sequencing. The paper's processing steps were these. CDR3 differences across clinicopathological groups were used to build a classifier for discriminating distant-metastatic papillary thyroid cancer patients. To measure repertoire diversity the researchers used the Shannon index, while the Morisita-Horn index served to gauge how similar the tumor and blood repertoires were. The public reads were quality trimmed at Q25 with fastp and then assembled into clones with MiXCR by TCRdb, keeping productive beta chains. These V and J calls rely on TCRdb rather than the paper's analysis. In this sample the table shows fewer than 15,000 clones, 23% of which occur a single time. The ten largest account for 3.6% of the sample.

This receptor was identified in a female donor with papillary thyroid cancer or a benign thyroid nodule (not recorded which). Some clones in this sample may be carry-over from other donors' samples. This sequence uses TRBV6-1 and TRBJ1-2; the D gene is possibly TRBD1, with 5 bases matching. The sample consisted of blood. In nucleotide form, the sequence is TGTGCCAGCAGGCCGCCAGATTCCAAGGGGAACTATGGCTACACCTTC. This gives the protein CASRPPDSKGNYGYTF.